These T cell receptor beta chains were read from a single sample in a study of blood T cell repertoires in COVID-19. Profiling relied on immunoSEQ multiplex PCR, and the TCRdb table lists in-frame clones only, not all of them. The sample yields about 400,000 clones, 85% to 90% seen once. Material: PBMCs or T cells enriched from blood (not recorded which). These receptors came from a woman aged 30 to 39 with acute COVID-19. Each CDR3 is given with its conserved first and last residue. The D gene is left open where the match is weak. Clone size is shown for a subset of rows, as once, few, many or a class of expanded clone.

v_gene	j_gene	abundance	d_gene	CDR3nt	CDR3aa
TRBV29-1	TRBJ1-5	.	.	TGCAGCGCTAAGACAGGTTTCTATTGGGATAGCAATCAGCCCCAGCATTTT	CSAKTGFYWDSNQPQHF
TRBV3-1/TRBV3-2	TRBJ1-5	.	TRBD1	TGTGCCAGCAGCCAAGAGACAGGGCAAAATCAGCCCCAGCATTTT	CASSQETGQNQPQHF
TRBV12-3/TRBV12-4	TRBJ1-1	.	.	TGTGCCAGCAGTTTACGGGGGGAGAGTGAAGCTTTCTTT	CASSLRGESEAFF
TRBV2	TRBJ2-7	.	.	TGTGCCAGCAGGCCGACAGGTGACGAGCAGTACTTC	CASRPTGDEQYF
TRBV28	TRBJ2-7	.	.	TGTGCCAGCACCTCAAACCAGAAACGGACTTACTACGAGCAGTACTTC	CASTSNQKRTYYEQYF
TRBV27	TRBJ1-1	.	.	TGTGCCAGCAGCCCAACAACCACAGGAGGGTCCGAAGCTTTCTTT	CASSPTTTGGSEAFF
TRBV27	TRBJ2-1	.	.	TGTGCCAGCAGTCAATACAATGAGCAGTTCTTC	CASSQYNEQFF
TRBV29-1	TRBJ2-1	.	.	TGCAGCGTTGAAGGACAGGCCACGGCGGGTGAGCAGTTCTTC	CSVEGQATAGEQFF
TRBV5-1	TRBJ2-3	.	.	TGCGCCAGCAGCCCGGGGTTGGTTGGTTCAGCTGATACGCAGTATTTT	CASSPGLVGSADTQYF
TRBV12-3/TRBV12-4	TRBJ1-5	.	.	TGTGCCAGCAGTGAGGGAGGGATTCAGCCCCAGCATTTT	CASSEGGIQPQHF
TRBV18	TRBJ2-3	once	TRBD2	TGTGCCAGCTCACCGATAGCGGGATCTAGCACAGATACGCAGTATTTT	CASSPIAGSSTDTQYF
TRBV29-1	TRBJ1-5	.	TRBD1	TGCAGCGTGGGACAGTCTAGCAATCAGCCCCAGCATTTT	CSVGQSSNQPQHF
TRBV3-1/TRBV3-2	TRBJ2-3	.	TRBD2	TGTGCCAGCAGCCGGACTAGCGGCCGACACACAGATACGCAGTATTTT	CASSRTSGRHTDTQYF
TRBV7-3	TRBJ1-6	.	.	TGTGCCAGCAGCTTAAACAGTCATAATTCACCCCTCCACTTT	CASSLNSHNSPLHF
TRBV3-1/TRBV3-2	TRBJ1-5	.	.	TGTGCCAGCAGCCTGCGACAGTATAGCAATCAGCCCCAGCATTTT	CASSLRQYSNQPQHF
TRBV11-2	TRBJ1-5	.	TRBD1	TGTGCCAGCAGCCTTAGCGGGACAGCTAATCAGCCCCAGCATTTT	CASSLSGTANQPQHF
TRBV5-1	TRBJ1-1	.	TRBD1	TGCGCCAGCAGGTTCACAGGGGCAGGCACAGCTTTCTTT	CASRFTGAGTAFF
TRBV7-6	TRBJ1-5	.	TRBD1	TGTGCCAGCAGCTTCAATCCGGGACAGAGTGGAAGTCCCCAGCATTTT	CASSFNPGQSGSPQHF
TRBV10-2	TRBJ1-1	.	TRBD1	TGCGCCAGCAGCCCACGACAGGGGACCTCGTTGAACACTGAAGCTTTCTTT	CASSPRQGTSLNTEAFF
TRBV5-6	TRBJ1-5	.	TRBD1	TGTGCCAGCAGCTTGACCAGACAGGGGCGCGGGCAGCCCCAGCATTTT	CASSLTRQGRGQPQHF
TRBV5-1	TRBJ1-4	.	.	TGCGCCAGCAGGCCGGGACTAACTAATGAAAAACTGTTTTTT	CASRPGLTNEKLFF
TRBV5-1	TRBJ2-1	.	.	TGCGCCAGCAGCTTGTATGTTTCGGAGCAGTTCTTC	CASSLYVSEQFF
TRBV11-3	TRBJ2-1	.	TRBD1	TGTGCCAGCAGCCCGGGACAGAGCTCCTACAATGAGCAGTTCTTC	CASSPGQSSYNEQFF